The entry that follows covers one T cell receptor beta chain sequence. Its specificity is unknown. The data belong to a study of response to subunit inactivated influenza vaccine. General study findings and limits: The authors proposed limited new T cell recruitment per seasonal influenza vaccination.

In TCRdb, the RT-PCR reads were re-called with MiXCR into one record per CDR3 protein. Here the sample spans 550,000 to 800,000 distinct CDR3 sequences, approximately 15% being singletons. The germline V gene encodes CDR1 SEHNR and CDR2 FQNEAQ (reference sequence). Deletions cut 9 bases from V and 5 bases from J, with 7 bases between. The CDR3 is 11 residues long. The specimen was PBMCs from blood, collected approximately 15 days before vaccination. This clonotype was obtained from a man aged 45-65 years who received an inactivated influenza vaccine. The rearrangement uses TRBV7-9 and TRBJ2-2; maybe TRBD1 (5 bases). The CDR3, as DNA: TGTGCCAGAGCAGGGACCGGGGAGCTGTTTTTT. Protein product: CARAGTGELFF.